Each of the 27 T cell receptor beta chains below was sequenced from the same sample in a study of blood T cell repertoires in COVID-19. Here immunoSEQ multiplex PCR was the method, and the copy in TCRdb shows in-frame clones only, minus some. The sample has 210,000 or so clones; 65% to 85% are singletons. Sequencing was done on a sample of PBMCs or T cells enriched from blood (not recorded which). The receptors derive from a woman aged 40 to 50 with acute COVID-19.

This clone was found a few times. This chain uses TRBV19 with TRBJ1-3, with a possible D match to TRBD1 (6 bases). The CDR3 is 14 residues long. V was shortened by 3 bases and J by 1 base, with 7 bases between the two germline ends. The germline CDR1 and CDR2 sequences are LNHDA and SQIVND (reference sequence). CDR3 amino acids: CASSITGSGNTIYF. The CDR3 DNA sequence: TGTGCCAGTAGTATCACAGGGTCTGGAAACACCATATATTTT.

The genes are TRBV6-5 and TRBJ1-1, with D uncertain. Germline V gene data show CDR1 as MNHEY and CDR2 as SVGAGI. This CDR3 spans 15 amino acids. V was clipped by 4 bases and J by 3 bases, with 15 bases between them. CDR3 sequence: CASSFSAGGDTEAFF. The DNA of the CDR3 is TGTGCCAGCAGTTTCTCCGCGGGCGGGGACACTGAAGCTTTCTTT.

The genes are TRBV27 and TRBJ1-5; TRBD1 aligns across 8 bases. J was trimmed by 4 bases and V by 2 bases; bases with no gene match: 7. This CDR3 comprises 16 residues. Per germline, CDR1 MNHEY and CDR2 SMNVEV (reference sequence). The CDR3 reads CASSLPRTGLNQPQHF. The CDR3 DNA reads as TGTGCCAGCAGTTTACCCCGGACAGGGCTAAATCAGCCCCAGCATTTT.

This clone was seen only a few times. This chain uses TRBV7-8 with TRBJ2-5; 10 bases map to TRBD1. Germline V gene lookup returns CDR1 SGHVS and CDR2 FQNEAQ. There are 17 residues in the CDR3. V shed 0 bases, J shed 6 bases, and the junction held 10 bases outside the gene matches. CDR3 in amino acids: CASSLAAPRQGAKTQYF. In DNA form, the CDR3 reads TGTGCCAGCAGCTTAGCCGCCCCGAGACAGGGGGCTAAGACCCAGTACTTC. The full variable domain, with the rest looked up from reference TRBV7-8 and TRBJ2-5, is GAGVSQSPRYKVAKRGQDVALRCDPISGHVSLFWYQQALGQGPEFLTYFQNEAQLDKSGLPSDRFFAERPEGSVSTLKIQRTQQEDSAVYLCASSLAAPRQGAKTQYFGPGTRLLVL.

The chain joins TRBV6-5 to TRBJ2-5; D remains unclear. Germline V gene lookup returns CDR1 MNHEY and CDR2 SVGAGI. V was trimmed by 6 bases and J by 4 bases, leaving 15 bases between them. This CDR3 is 14 amino acids long. The DNA of the CDR3 is TGTGCCAGCAGCTCTAGACTCGACCCAGAGACCCAGTACTTC. It encodes CASSSRLDPETQYF.

Here the CDR3 reads CAWSVGGKGTEAFF. In DNA form, the CDR3 reads TGTGCCTGGAGTGTAGGAGGGAAAGGGACTGAAGCTTTCTTT. V is TRBV30 and J is TRBJ1-1; no clear D. Trimming stripped 0 bases from V and 5 bases from J, with 13 bases between. The CDR3 totals 14 residues. Per germline, CDR1 GTSNPN and CDR2 SVGIG (reference sequence). Full variable domain (rest looked up from reference TRBV30 and TRBJ1-1): SQTIHQWPATLVQPVGSPLSLECTVEGTSNPNLYWYRQAAGRGLQLLFYSVGIGQISSEVPQNLSASRPQDRQFILSSKKLLLSDSGFYLCAWSVGGKGTEAFFGQGTRLTVV.

The V and J genes are TRBV11-2 and TRBJ1-4; TRBD1 is a possible D gene (5 bases). There are 13 residues in the CDR3. Germline V gene sequence: CDR1 SGHAT, CDR2 FQNNGV. V gave up 2 bases and J gave up 5 bases, with 6 bases separating them. The DNA for the CDR3 is TGTGCCAGCAGCTTATGGGGCAATGAAAAACTGTTTTTT. Translation: CASSLWGNEKLFF.

This clone was detected only once. The chain joins TRBV28 to TRBJ1-5; D gene unclear. With 5 bases removed from V and 6 bases from J, the gap between germline ends came to 14 bases. CDR3 size: 14 residues. CDR1 and CDR2 (germline): MDHEN, SYDVKM. CDR3 in DNA: TGTGCCAGCAGTAGACGAGGGATCGGTCAGCCCCAGCATTTT. Translating it yields CASSRRGIGQPQHF.

The V call is TRBV6-1, the J call TRBJ2-3; 7 positions agree with TRBD2. Losses at the gene ends were 3 bases for V and 2 bases for J; bases not matched to a gene: 5. Per germline, CDR1 MNHNS and CDR2 SASEGT. There are 15 residues in the CDR3. The CDR3 nucleotides are TGTGCCAGCAGTGAGGGGGGGTCATCCACAGATACGCAGTATTTT. It is translated as CASSEGGSSTDTQYF.

The genes are TRBV3-1 (or the pseudogene TRBV3-2) and TRBJ2-5; D remains unclear. This CDR3 comprises 17 residues. The V end was cut by 0 bases, the J end by 4 bases, with 18 bases between. Germline assignment: CDR1 LGHDT and CDR2 YNNKEL (reference sequence). The CDR3 here is CASSQDQSLSRSETQYF. Here the CDR3 DNA reads TGTGCCAGCAGCCAAGATCAAAGTTTATCTAGGTCAGAGACCCAGTACTTC.

The chain recombines TRBV5-1 with TRBJ2-7; 13 bases agree with TRBD2. This CDR3 has 16 amino acids. Looked up from germline, CDR1 is SGHRS and CDR2 is YFSETQ. The trim removed 0 bases at V and 2 bases at J, leaving 2 bases unmatched. CDR3 in DNA: TGCGCCAGCAGCTTGGGGACTAGCGGGGGAACCTACGAGCAGTACTTC. Translated: CASSLGTSGGTYEQYF.

The chain is built from TRBV9 and TRBJ1-1; D ambiguous. Germline-derived CDR1 and CDR2 are SGDLS and YYNGEE. V was pared by 2 bases and J by 3 bases, with 8 bases between. The CDR3 is 13 residues long. The chain's CDR3 is CASSVSGDTEAFF. CDR3 nucleotides: TGTGCCAGCAGCGTCTCCGGGGACACTGAAGCTTTCTTT. Complete variable domain (other parts from reference TRBV9 and TRBJ1-1): DSGVTQTPKHLITATGQRVTLRCSPRSGDLSVYWYQQSLDQGLQFLIQYYNGEERAKGNILERFSAQQFPDLHSELNLSSLELGDSALYFCASSVSGDTEAFFGQGTRLTVV.

V and J are TRBV27 and TRBJ2-4, with D maybe TRBD1 (6 bases). The CDR3 spans 16 residues. CDR1 is MNHEY and CDR2 is SMNVEV in the germline V gene (reference sequence). The germline V and J ends were trimmed by 0 bases and 3 bases, with 12 bases remaining between them. The CDR3 here is CASSLSYDRFKNIQYF. The DNA for the CDR3 is TGTGCCAGCAGTTTATCTTATGACAGGTTCAAAAACATTCAGTACTTC.

This clone was recorded a few times. This chain joins TRBV5-4 and TRBJ2-1; 7 nucleotides line up with TRBD2. The CDR3 is made up of 15 amino acids. Per germline, CDR1 SGHNT and CDR2 YYREEE (reference sequence). The V segment lost 3 bases and the J segment 7 bases; nucleotides outside the gene matches: 10. In nucleotides, the CDR3 is TGTGCCAGCAGCTCCCGACTCGGGGGGAGGAATGAGCAGTTCTTC. Protein sequence: CASSSRLGGRNEQFF.

The table lists this clone with a count of one. The chain is built from TRBV19 and TRBJ1-4; 9 bases fit TRBD1. The V and J ends lost 5 bases and 3 bases, in that order; junction bases with no gene match: 10. Germline lookup yields CDR1 LNHDA and CDR2 SQIVND (reference sequence). The CDR3 consists of 17 residues. The CDR3 reads CASSLGTGRAANEKLFF. The CDR3 DNA reads TGTGCCAGTAGTCTCGGGACAGGGAGAGCGGCTAATGAAAAACTGTTTTTT.

J is TRBJ2-3 and V is TRBV11-1; TRBD2 matches 8 bases. Looked up from germline, CDR1 is SGHAT and CDR2 is FQDESV (reference sequence). V was pared by 5 bases and J by 0 bases, with 4 bases of the junction left unmatched. The CDR3 totals 15 residues. The CDR3 bases are TGTGCCAGCAGCCAACTAGCGGATAGCACAGATACGCAGTATTTT. It codes for CASSQLADSTDTQYF.

The rearrangement uses TRBV2 and TRBJ2-1; TRBD2 matches at 7 bases. CDR1 SNHLY and CDR2 FYNNEI come from the germline V gene. The CDR3 contains 14 residues. V dropped 4 bases and J dropped 9; count of bases not matched to a gene: 9. The CDR3 DNA is TGTGCCAGCAGTGTAGGCGGGAGAAGTAGTGAGCAGTTCTTC. This sequence encodes CASSVGGRSSEQFF.

The chain couples TRBV18 to TRBJ2-5, with no clear D. Between the trimmed V and J ends, which lost 6 bases and 1 base, there was a span of 3 bases. The length of the CDR3 is 11 residues. CDR1 KGHSH and CDR2 LQKENI come from the germline V gene. The CDR3 DNA reads as TGTGCCAGCTCCCGCCAAGAGACCCAGTACTTC. As protein: CASSRQETQYF.

The chain recombines TRBV2 with TRBJ1-5, with 10 bases identical to TRBD1. Germline V lookup: CDR1 SNHLY, CDR2 FYNNEI. The V and J ends lost 7 bases and 9 bases, in that order; junction bases with no gene match: 9. There are 14 residues in the CDR3. Here the CDR3 DNA reads TGTGCCAGCACCCAAAGGACAGGGGGGAGGCCCCAGCATTTT. It yields the protein CASTQRTGGRPQHF.

J is TRBJ1-1 and V is TRBV11-1; D remains unclear. V was shortened by 5 bases and J by 1 base, with 14 bases between the two germline ends. Germline V gene data show CDR1 as SGHAT and CDR2 as FQDESV (reference sequence). The CDR3 sequence is 15 residues long. The CDR3 reads CASSASTTANTEAFF. In nucleotides, the CDR3 is TGTGCCAGCAGCGCCTCGACAACGGCGAACACTGAAGCTTTCTTT.

J is TRBJ1-2 and V is TRBV19, with TRBD1 identical over 7 bases. Germline V CDR1 and CDR2: LNHDA, SQIVND (reference sequence). Trimming at V came to 5 bases and at J to 8 bases, leaving 8 bases not matched to a gene. This CDR3 spans 13 amino acids. The CDR3 DNA sequence: TGTGCCAGTAGTCCGGGACAGTTGTGGGGCTACACCTTC. It codes for CASSPGQLWGYTF.

To note about this clone: At one end, the junction sequence differs from germline, possibly due to a read error. This chain connects TRBV7-2 to TRBJ2-1; the D is unclear. This CDR3 contains 15 residues. Germline V gene lookup returns CDR1 SGHTA and CDR2 FQGNSA. CDR3 DNA: TGTGCCAGCACCTTACAAGGAGACTCCTACAATGAGCAGTTCTTC. This translates into CASTLQGDSYNEQFF. Complete variable domain (other parts from reference TRBV7-2 and TRBJ2-1): GAGVSQSPSNKVTEKGKDVELRCDPISGHTALYWYRQSLGQGLEFLIYFQGNSAPDKSGLPSDRFSAERTGGSVSTLTIQRTQQEDSAVYLCASTLQGDSYNEQFFGPGTRLTVL.

The chain couples TRBV18 to TRBJ2-7, with D possibly being TRBD2 (6 bases). The CDR3 loop spans 16 amino acids. V lost 6 bases to trimming and J lost 2 bases, with 20 bases between them. Per germline, CDR1 KGHSH and CDR2 LQKENI. The CDR3 is CASSRKILATTYEQYF. The CDR3 DNA is TGTGCCAGCTCTCGCAAGATTCTAGCGACCACCTACGAGCAGTACTTC. Looking up the rest from reference TRBV18 and TRBJ2-7 gives the full variable domain: NAGVMQNPRHLVRRRGQEARLRCSPMKGHSHVYWYRQLPEEGLKFMVYLQKENIIDESGMPKERFSAEFPKEGPSILRIQQVVRGDSAAYFCASSRKILATTYEQYFGPGTRLTVT.

Here the CDR3 reads CASSVTYEQYF. In DNA, the CDR3 is TGTGCCAGCAGTGTAACCTACGAGCAGTACTTC. V is TRBV12-3 or TRBV12-4 and J is TRBJ2-7; D gene uncertain. The CDR3 spans 11 residues. V lost 5 bases and J lost 2, with 4 bases in between.

This chain uses TRBV7-2 with TRBJ2-7, with 12 bases that match TRBD2. V lost 0 bases and J lost 3; bases outside the gene matches: 0. Germline loops: CDR1 SGHTA, CDR2 FQGNSA. CDR3 length equals 15 residues. This chain's CDR3 is CASSLAGLAGYEQYF. In DNA, the CDR3 is TGTGCCAGCAGCTTAGCGGGACTAGCGGGCTACGAGCAGTACTTC.

This clone was counted only a few times. The gene calls are TRBV6-1 and TRBJ2-1, with D perhaps TRBD1 (7 bases). V was shortened by 2 bases and J by 6 bases, with 14 bases between the two germline ends. Germline values: CDR1 MNHNS, CDR2 SASEGT. The CDR3 runs to 15 residues. CDR3 in amino acids: CASSELEGARNEQFF. CDR3 sequence (DNA): TGTGCCAGCAGTGAATTGGAGGGGGCACGCAATGAGCAGTTCTTC.

V and J are TRBV9 and TRBJ2-7; TRBD2 matches 11 bases. V trimming: 3 bases; J trimming: 3 bases; junction bases outside the gene matches: 2. The CDR3 extends over 14 amino acids. Germline V gives CDR1 SGDLS, CDR2 YYNGEE. CDR3 nucleotides: TGTGCCAGCAGCGCTAGCGGGAGGAACTACGAGCAGTACTTC. Protein: CASSASGRNYEQYF.